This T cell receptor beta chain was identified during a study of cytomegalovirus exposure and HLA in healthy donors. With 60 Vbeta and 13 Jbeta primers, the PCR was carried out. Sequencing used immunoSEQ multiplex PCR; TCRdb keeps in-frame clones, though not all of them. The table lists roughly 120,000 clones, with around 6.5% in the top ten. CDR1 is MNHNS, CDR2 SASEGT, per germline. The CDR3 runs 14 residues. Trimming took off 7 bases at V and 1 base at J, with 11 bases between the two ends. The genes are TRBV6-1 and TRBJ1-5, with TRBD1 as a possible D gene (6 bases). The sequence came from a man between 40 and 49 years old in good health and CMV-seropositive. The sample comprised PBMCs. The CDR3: CASIPGQSNQPQHF. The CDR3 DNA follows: TGTGCCAGCATTCCTGGACAGAGCAATCAGCCCCAGCATTTT.